In its sample, the clone carrying this T cell receptor (beta chain) was seen a few times. The sample belongs to a study of T cell responses to AZD1222 COVID-19 vaccine. CDR3 length: 14 amino acids. With 5 bases removed from V and 7 bases from J, the gap between germline ends came to 15 bases. Per germline, CDR1 SEHNR and CDR2 FQNEAQ (reference sequence). The assay was immunoSEQ multiplex PCR, and TCRdb's table has in-frame clones only and misses some. The repertoire holds fewer than 150,000 clones, 70% to 90% seen once, with 8% to 10% in the top ten. The clonotype was recovered from an adult who received the AZD1222 COVID-19 vaccine. Specimen: peripheral blood, collected 28 days after the second AZD1222 dose. The chain uses TRBV7-9 and TRBJ2-1, with a tentative D call TRBD1 (7 bases). The CDR3 bases are TGTGCCAGCAGCCGGGCAGGGGGGAAAAATGAGCAGTTCTTC. The encoded protein is CASSRAGGKNEQFF.